These T cell receptor beta chains were read from a single sample in a study of PD-1 blockade in classical Hodgkin lymphoma. Some clones are missing from TCRdb's copy, which holds only in-frame ones; the method was immunoSEQ multiplex PCR. Of some 110,000 clones listed, roughly nine tenths are singletons. Material: peripheral blood mononuclear cells (PBMCs), obtained before the fourth cycle of nivolumab. These receptors were taken from a human donor with classical Hodgkin lymphoma. The CDR3 runs from the conserved cysteine through the conserved F or W. The D gene is left open where the match is weak. Expanded clones get a size class; other rows say once, few or many, or leave the size out.

D | size | J | V | DNA | CDR3
- | - | TRBJ2-2 | TRBV6-5 | TGTGCCAGCAGTTCCCCCGGCCGGGTTCTCGACGGGGAGCTGTTTTTT | CASSSPGRVLDGELFF
- | - | TRBJ2-5 | TRBV7-6 | TGTGCCAGCAGTGGGGGTACAGCAGAGACCCAGTACTTC | CASSGGTAETQYF
- | - | TRBJ2-7 | TRBV5-8 | TGTGCCAGCAGCTATTCCGAGGGGCTCTACGAGCAGTACTTC | CASSYSEGLYEQYF
- | - | TRBJ1-5 | TRBV19 | TGTGCCAGTAGTATATGGGGGTATGGCAATCAGCCCCAGCATTTT | CASSIWGYGNQPQHF
TRBD2 | once | TRBJ2-5 | TRBV11-2 | TGTGCCAGCAGCTTAGTGGGCGGGAGGGCCGGTAGAGAGACCCAGTACTTC | CASSLVGGRAGRETQYF
- | few | TRBJ1-1 | TRBV4-3 | TGCGCCAGCAGCCAAGATCGGCGGGTTGGTGAAGCTTTCTTT | CASSQDRRVGEAFF
- | - | TRBJ2-3 | TRBV4-2 | TGTGCCAGCAGCCAACAAGATGTGGCTCCAGCCCCCACAGATACGCAGTATTTT | CASSQQDVAPAPTDTQYF
TRBD1 | - | TRBJ1-1 | TRBV25-1 | TGTGCCAGCAGTGAATCCAGGGGGCACATCAAGGGCACTGAAGCTTTCTTT | CASSESRGHIKGTEAFF
- | - | TRBJ2-7 | TRBV29-1 | TGCAGCGTTGCTCAGCGTTACGAGCAGTACTTC | CSVAQRYEQYF
- | few | TRBJ1-4 | TRBV7-9 | TGTGCCAGCAGCTTAGTGCAGGGCCTTAATGAAAAACTGTTTTTT | CASSLVQGLNEKLFF
- | - | TRBJ1-2 | TRBV5-1 | TGCGCCAGCAGCTTAGTTCCTATTAACTATGGCTACACCTTC | CASSLVPINYGYTF
TRBD1 | - | TRBJ1-2 | TRBV6-5 | TGTGCCAGCCAGGGGGGCTATGGCTACACCTTC | CASQGGYGYTF
- | - | TRBJ2-5 | TRBV15 | TGTGCCACCAGCAGAGATTCCTCTTTGGGGGACCAAGAGACCCAGTACTTC | CATSRDSSLGDQETQYF